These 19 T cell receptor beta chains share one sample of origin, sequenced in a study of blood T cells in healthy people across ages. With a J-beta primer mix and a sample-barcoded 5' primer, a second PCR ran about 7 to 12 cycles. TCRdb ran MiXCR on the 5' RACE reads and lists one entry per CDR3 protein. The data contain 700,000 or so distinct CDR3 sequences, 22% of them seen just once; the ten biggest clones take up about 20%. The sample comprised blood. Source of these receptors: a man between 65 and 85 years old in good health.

CDR3 nucleotide sequence: TGCAGTGCTAGTGGGGTCCAGGATACGCAGTATTTT. Translation gives CSASGVQDTQYF. This sequence joins TRBV20-1 and TRBJ2-3; D uncertain. The CDR3 loop spans 12 amino acids. With 3 bases removed from V and 6 bases from J, the gap between germline ends came to 10 bases. Germline assignment: CDR1 DFQATT and CDR2 SNEGSKA (reference sequence).

CDR3 DNA sequence: TGTGCCAGCAGCCCTCGGACAGAAGGGACCCAGTACTTC. Protein: CASSPRTEGTQYF. This chain joins TRBV5-5 and TRBJ2-5; the D gene is possibly TRBD1 (6 bases). The CDR3 is 13 amino acids. The germline V gene encodes CDR1 SGHKS and CDR2 YYEKEE (reference sequence). V lost 4 bases, J lost 7 bases, and 14 bases lay in between.

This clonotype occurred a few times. The CDR3, as DNA: TGTGCCAGCAGTTACAGTTATTTAGAGACCCAGTACTTC. Protein sequence: CASSYSYLETQYF. The chain has TRBV11-2 and TRBJ2-5; no clear D gene. Between the trimmed V and J ends, which lost 6 bases and 4 bases, there was a span of 12 bases. Germline CDR1 reads SGHAT; CDR2 reads FQNNGV. CDR3 length: 13 residues. Full variable domain (remainder filled in from reference TRBV11-2 and TRBJ2-5): EAGVAQSPRYKIIEKRQSVAFWCNPISGHATLYWYQQILGQGPKLLIQFQNNGVVDDSQLPKDRFSAERLKGVDSTLKIQPAKLEDSAVYLCASSYSYLETQYFGPGTRLLVL.

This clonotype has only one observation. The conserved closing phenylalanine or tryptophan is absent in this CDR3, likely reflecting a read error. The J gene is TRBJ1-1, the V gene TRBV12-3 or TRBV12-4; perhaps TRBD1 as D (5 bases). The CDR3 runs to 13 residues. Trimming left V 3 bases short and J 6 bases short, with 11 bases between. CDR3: CASSLTQGAEAFL. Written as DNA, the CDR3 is TGTGCCAGCAGTTTGACTCAAGGGGCTGAAGCTTTCCTT.

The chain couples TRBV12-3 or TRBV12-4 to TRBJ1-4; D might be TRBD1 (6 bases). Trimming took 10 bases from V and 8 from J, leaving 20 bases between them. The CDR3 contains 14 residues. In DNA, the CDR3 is TGTGCCACGAGCCAACAGGGTCGTGCCGAAAAACTGTTTTTT. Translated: CATSQQGRAEKLFF.

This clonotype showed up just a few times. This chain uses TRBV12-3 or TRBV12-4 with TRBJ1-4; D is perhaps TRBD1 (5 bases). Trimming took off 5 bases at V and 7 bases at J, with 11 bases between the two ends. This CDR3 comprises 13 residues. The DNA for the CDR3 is TGTGCCAGCAGTAGGGGTAGAGTTGAAAAACTGTTTTTT. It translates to CASSRGRVEKLFF.

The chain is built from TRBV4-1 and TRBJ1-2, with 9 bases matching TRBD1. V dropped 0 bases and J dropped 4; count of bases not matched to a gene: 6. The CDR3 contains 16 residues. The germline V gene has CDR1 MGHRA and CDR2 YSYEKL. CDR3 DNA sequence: TGCGCCAGCAGCCAAGAAGTCAGGGACAGGGCCTATGGCTACACCTTC. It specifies CASSQEVRDRAYGYTF.

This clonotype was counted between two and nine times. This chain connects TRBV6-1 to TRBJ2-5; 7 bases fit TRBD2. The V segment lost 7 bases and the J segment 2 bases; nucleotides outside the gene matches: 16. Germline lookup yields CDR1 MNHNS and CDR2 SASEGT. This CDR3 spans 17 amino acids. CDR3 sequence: CASIQSGTSFGQETQYF. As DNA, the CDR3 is TGTGCCAGCATTCAAAGCGGGACGTCTTTCGGGCAAGAGACCCAGTACTTC.

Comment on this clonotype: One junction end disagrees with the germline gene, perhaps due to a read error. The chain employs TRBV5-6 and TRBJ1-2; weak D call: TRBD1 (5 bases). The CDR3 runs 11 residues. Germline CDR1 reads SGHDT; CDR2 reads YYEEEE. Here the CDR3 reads CASSGAGSNCF. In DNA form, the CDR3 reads TGTGCCAGCAGCGGGGCCGGCAGTAACTGCTTC.

CDR3 residues: CASSLDSGAKNIQYF. CDR3 nucleotides: TGTGCCAGCAGCTTAGATTCTGGGGCCAAAAACATTCAGTACTTC. This chain uses TRBV7-2 with TRBJ2-4, with D uncertain. In germline, CDR1 is SGHTA, CDR2 FQGNSA. The CDR3 covers 15 residues. Trimming removed 1 base from V and 1 base from J, with 8 bases in between.

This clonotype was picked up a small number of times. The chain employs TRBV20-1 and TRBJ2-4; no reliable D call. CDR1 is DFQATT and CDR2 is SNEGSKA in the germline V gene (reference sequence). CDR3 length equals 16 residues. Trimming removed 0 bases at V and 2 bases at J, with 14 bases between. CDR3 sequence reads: CSARDLVDLTKNIQYF. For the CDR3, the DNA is TGCAGTGCTAGAGATCTTGTGGACCTCACCAAAAACATTCAGTACTTC.

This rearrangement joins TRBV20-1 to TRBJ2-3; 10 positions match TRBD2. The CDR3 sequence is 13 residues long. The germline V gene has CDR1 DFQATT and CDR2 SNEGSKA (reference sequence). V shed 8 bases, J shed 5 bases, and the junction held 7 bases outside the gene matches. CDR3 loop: CSSGGAFKDTQYF. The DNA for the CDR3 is TGCAGTAGCGGGGGGGCCTTCAAAGATACGCAGTATTTT.

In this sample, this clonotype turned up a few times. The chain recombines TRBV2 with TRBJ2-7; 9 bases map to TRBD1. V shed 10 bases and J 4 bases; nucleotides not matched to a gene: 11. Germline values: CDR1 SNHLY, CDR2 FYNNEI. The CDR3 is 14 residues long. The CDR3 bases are TGTGCCACCCATACCGGGACAGGGAGATACGAGCAGTACTTC. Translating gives CATHTGTGRYEQYF. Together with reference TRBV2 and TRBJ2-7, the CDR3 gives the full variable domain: EPEVTQTPSHQVTQMGQEVILRCVPISNHLYFYWYRQILGQKVEFLVSFYNNEISEKSEIFDDQFSVERPDGSNFTLKIRSTKLEDSAMYFCATHTGTGRYEQYFGPGTRLTVT.

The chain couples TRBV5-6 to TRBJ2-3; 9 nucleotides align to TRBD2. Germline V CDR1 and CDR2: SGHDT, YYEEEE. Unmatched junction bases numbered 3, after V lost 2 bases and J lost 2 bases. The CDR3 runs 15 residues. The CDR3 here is CASSFASGITDTQYF. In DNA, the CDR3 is TGTGCCAGCAGCTTCGCTAGCGGGATCACAGATACGCAGTATTTT. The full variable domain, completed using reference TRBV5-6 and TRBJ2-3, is DAGVTQSPTHLIKTRGQQVTLRCSPKSGHDTVSWYQQALGQGPQFIFQYYEEEERQRGNFPDRFSGHQFPNYSSELNVNALLLGDSALYLCASSFASGITDTQYFGPGTRLTVL.

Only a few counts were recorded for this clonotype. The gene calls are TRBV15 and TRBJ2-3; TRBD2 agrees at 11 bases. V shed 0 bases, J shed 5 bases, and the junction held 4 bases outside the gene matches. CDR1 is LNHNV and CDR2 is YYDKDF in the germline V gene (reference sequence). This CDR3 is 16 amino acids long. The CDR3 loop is CATSREGTSGVDTQYF. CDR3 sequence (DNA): TGTGCCACCAGCAGAGAAGGGACTAGCGGTGTAGATACGCAGTATTTT.

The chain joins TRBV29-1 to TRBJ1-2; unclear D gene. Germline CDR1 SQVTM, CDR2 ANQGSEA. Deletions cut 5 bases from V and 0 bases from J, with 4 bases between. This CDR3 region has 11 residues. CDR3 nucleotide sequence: TGCAGCGTTCCAGCTAACTATGGCTACACCTTC. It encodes CSVPANYGYTF.

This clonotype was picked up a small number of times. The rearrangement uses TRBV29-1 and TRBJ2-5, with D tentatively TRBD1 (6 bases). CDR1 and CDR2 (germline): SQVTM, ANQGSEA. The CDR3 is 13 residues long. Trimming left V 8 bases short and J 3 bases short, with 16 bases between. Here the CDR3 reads CSCWWDKKETQYF. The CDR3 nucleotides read TGCAGCTGCTGGTGGGACAAAAAAGAGACCCAGTACTTC.

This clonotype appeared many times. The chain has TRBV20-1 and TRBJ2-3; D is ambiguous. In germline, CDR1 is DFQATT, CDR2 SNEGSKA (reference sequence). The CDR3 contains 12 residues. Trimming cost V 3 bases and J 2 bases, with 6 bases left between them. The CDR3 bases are TGCAGTGCTAGGGCTACCACAGATACGCAGTATTTT. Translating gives CSARATTDTQYF.

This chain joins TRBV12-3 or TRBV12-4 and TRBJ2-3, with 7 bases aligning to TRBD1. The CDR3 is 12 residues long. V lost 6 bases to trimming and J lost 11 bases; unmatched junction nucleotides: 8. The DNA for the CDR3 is TGTGCCAGCAGCCGCCGGGACAGAGGGCAGTATTTT. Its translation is CASSRRDRGQYF.